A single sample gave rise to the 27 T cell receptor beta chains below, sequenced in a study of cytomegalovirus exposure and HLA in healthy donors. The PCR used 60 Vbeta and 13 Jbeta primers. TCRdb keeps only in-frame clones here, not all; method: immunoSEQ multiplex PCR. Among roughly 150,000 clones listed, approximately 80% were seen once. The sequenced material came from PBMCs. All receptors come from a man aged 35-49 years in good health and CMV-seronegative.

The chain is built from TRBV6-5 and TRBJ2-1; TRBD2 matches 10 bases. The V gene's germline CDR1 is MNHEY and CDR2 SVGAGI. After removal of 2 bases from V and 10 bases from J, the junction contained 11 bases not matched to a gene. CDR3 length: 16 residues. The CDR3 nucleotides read TGTGCCAGCAGTTACCAGCTAGCGGGGGAACCAGAAGAGCAGTTCTTC. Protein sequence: CASSYQLAGEPEEQFF.

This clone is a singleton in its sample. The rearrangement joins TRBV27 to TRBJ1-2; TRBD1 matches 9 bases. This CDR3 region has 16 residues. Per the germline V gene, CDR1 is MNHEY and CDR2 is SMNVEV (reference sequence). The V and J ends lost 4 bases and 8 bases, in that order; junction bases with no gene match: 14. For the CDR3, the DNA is TGTGCCAGCAGTTCCAGTCCTACAGGGGGCAGAGGGGGCTACACCTTC. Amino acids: CASSSSPTGGRGGYTF.

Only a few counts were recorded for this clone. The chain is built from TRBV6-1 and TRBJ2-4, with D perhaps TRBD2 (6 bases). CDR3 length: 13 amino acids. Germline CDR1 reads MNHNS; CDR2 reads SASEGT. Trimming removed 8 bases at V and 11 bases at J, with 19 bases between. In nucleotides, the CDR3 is TGTGCCAGCTGCACCGGGACTGGAACTTTTCAGTACTTC. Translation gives CASCTGTGTFQYF.

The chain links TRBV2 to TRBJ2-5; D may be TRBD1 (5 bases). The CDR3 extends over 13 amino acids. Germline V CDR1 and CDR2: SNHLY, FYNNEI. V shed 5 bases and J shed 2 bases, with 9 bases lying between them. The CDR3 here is CASSRQGQETQYF. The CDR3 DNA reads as TGTGCCAGCAGTCGCCAGGGTCAAGAGACCCAGTACTTC.

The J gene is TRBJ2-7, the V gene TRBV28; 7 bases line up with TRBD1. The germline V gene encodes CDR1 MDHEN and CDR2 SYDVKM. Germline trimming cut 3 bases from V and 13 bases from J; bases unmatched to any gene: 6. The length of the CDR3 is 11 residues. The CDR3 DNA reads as TGTGCCAGCAGTTTCACAGGGGTTCAATACTTC. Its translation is CASSFTGVQYF.

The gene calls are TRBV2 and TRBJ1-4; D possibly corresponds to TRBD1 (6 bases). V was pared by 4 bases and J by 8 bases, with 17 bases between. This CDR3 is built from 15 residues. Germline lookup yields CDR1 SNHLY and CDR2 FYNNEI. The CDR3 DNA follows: TGTGCCAGCAGTGGTTTACAGGGTCCCGAGGAAAAACTGTTTTTT. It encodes CASSGLQGPEEKLFF.

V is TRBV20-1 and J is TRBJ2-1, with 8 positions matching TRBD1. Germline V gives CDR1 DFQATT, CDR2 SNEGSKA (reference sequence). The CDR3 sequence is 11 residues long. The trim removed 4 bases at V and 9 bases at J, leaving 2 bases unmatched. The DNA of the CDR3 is TGCAGTGCTACAGGGGGCAGTGAGCAGTTCTTC. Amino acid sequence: CSATGGSEQFF.

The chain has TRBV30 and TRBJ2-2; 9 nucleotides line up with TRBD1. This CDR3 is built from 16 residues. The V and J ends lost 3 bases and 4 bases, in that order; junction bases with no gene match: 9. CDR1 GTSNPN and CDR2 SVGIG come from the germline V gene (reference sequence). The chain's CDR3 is CAWRGAGTGITGELFF. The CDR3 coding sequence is TGTGCCTGGAGAGGGGCCGGGACAGGGATCACCGGGGAGCTGTTTTTT. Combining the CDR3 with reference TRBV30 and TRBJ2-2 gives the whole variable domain SQTIHQWPATLVQPVGSPLSLECTVEGTSNPNLYWYRQAAGRGLQLLFYSVGIGQISSEVPQNLSASRPQDRQFILSSKKLLLSDSGFYLCAWRGAGTGITGELFFGEGSRLTVL.

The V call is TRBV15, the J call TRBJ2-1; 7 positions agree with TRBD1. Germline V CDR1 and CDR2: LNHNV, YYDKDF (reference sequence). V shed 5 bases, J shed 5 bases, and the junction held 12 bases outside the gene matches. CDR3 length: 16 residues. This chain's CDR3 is CATSGYRGTFDNEQFF. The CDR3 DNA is TGTGCCACCAGCGGATACAGGGGTACTTTCGACAATGAGCAGTTCTTC.

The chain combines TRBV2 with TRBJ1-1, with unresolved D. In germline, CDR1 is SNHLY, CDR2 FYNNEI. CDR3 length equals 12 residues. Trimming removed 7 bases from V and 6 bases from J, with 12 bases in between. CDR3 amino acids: CASNAEEAEAFF. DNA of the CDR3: TGTGCCAGCAACGCCGAGGAGGCTGAAGCTTTCTTT.

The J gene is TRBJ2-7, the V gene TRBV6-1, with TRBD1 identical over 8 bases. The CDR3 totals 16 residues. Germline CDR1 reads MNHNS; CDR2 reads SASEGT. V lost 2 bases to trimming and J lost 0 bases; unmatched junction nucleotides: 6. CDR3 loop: CASSENRGASSYEQYF. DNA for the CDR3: TGTGCCAGCAGTGAAAACAGGGGGGCGAGCTCCTACGAGCAGTACTTC.

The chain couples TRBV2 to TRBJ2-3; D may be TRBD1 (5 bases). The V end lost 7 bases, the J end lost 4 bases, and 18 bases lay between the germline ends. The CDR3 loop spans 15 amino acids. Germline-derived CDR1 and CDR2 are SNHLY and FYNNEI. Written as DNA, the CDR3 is TGTGCCAGCAAGGTTTCTGCTCAGGGATCAGATACGCAGTATTTT. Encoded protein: CASKVSAQGSDTQYF.

CDR3 in DNA: TGTGCCAGCAGCTCCCCTAGCGGGAGTACAACAGATACGCAGTATTTT. It encodes CASSSPSGSTTDTQYF. This chain connects TRBV7-9 to TRBJ2-3; 10 bases map to TRBD2. V lost 4 bases to trimming and J lost 3 bases; unmatched junction nucleotides: 7. Germline V gene sequence: CDR1 SEHNR, CDR2 FQNEAQ (reference sequence). This CDR3 has 16 residues. The full variable domain, rest sourced from reference TRBV7-9 and TRBJ2-3, is DTGVSQNPRHKITKRGQNVTFRCDPISEHNRLYWYRQTLGQGPEFLTYFQNEAQLEKSRLLSDRFSAERPKGSFSTLEIQRTEQGDSAMYLCASSSPSGSTTDTQYFGPGTRLTVL.

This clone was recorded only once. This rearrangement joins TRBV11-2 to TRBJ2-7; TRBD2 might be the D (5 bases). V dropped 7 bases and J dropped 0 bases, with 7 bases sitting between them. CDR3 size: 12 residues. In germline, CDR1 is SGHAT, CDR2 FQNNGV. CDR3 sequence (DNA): TGTGCCAGCACAGACTACTCCTACGAGCAGTACTTC. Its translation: CASTDYSYEQYF.

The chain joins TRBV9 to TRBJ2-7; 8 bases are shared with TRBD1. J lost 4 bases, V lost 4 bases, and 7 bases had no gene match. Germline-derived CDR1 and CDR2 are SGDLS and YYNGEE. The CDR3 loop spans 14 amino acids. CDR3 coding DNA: TGTGCCAGCAGCCCCCGACAGGGGATGTACGAGCAGTACTTC. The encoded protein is CASSPRQGMYEQYF.

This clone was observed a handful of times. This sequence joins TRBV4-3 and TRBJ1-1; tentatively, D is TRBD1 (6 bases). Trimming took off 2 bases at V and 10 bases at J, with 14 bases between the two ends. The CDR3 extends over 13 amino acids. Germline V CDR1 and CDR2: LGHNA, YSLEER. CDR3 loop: CASSQWSDSPAFF. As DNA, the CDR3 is TGCGCCAGCAGCCAATGGTCGGACAGTCCAGCTTTCTTT.

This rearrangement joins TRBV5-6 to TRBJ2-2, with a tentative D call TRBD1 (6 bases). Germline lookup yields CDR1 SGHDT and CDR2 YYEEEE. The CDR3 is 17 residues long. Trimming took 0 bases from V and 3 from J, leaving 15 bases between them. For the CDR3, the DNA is TGTGCCAGCAGCTTGGTAGGCAGGGGCTCTTACACCGGGGAGCTGTTTTTT. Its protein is CASSLVGRGSYTGELFF. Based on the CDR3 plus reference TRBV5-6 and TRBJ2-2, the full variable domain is DAGVTQSPTHLIKTRGQQVTLRCSPKSGHDTVSWYQQALGQGPQFIFQYYEEEERQRGNFPDRFSGHQFPNYSSELNVNALLLGDSALYLCASSLVGRGSYTGELFFGEGSRLTVL.

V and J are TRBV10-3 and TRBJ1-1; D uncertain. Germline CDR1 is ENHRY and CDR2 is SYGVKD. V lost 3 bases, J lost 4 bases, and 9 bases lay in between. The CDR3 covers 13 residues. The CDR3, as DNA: TGTGCCATCAGTGATGGAGGCCTCACTGAAGCTTTCTTT. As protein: CAISDGGLTEAFF.

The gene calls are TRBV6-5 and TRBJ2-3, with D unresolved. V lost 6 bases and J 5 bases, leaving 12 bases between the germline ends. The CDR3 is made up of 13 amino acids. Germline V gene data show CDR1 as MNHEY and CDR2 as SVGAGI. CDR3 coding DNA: TGTGCCAGCAGCCCTACCCCTGGAGATACGCAGTATTTT. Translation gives CASSPTPGDTQYF.

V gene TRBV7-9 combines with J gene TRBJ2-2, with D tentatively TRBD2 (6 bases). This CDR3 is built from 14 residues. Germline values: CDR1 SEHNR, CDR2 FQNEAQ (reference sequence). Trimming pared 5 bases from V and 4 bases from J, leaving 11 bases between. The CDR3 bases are TGTGCCAGCAGCGGGAGGACGGGCACCGGGGAGCTGTTTTTT. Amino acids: CASSGRTGTGELFF.

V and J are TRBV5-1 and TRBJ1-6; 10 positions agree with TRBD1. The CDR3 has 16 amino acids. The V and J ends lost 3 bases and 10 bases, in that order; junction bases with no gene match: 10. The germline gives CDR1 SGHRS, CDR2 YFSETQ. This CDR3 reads CASSSSPRQGASPLHF. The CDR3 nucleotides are TGCGCCAGCAGCTCCTCTCCGCGACAGGGGGCCTCACCCCTCCACTTT.

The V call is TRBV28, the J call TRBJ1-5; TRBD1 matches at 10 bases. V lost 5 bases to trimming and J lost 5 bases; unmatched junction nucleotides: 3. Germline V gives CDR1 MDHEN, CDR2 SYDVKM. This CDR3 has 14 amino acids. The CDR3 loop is CASSLGQGDQPQHF. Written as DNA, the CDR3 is TGTGCCAGCAGTCTTGGACAGGGGGATCAGCCCCAGCATTTT. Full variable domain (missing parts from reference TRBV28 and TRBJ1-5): DVKVTQSSRYLVKRTGEKVFLECVQDMDHENMFWYRQDPGLGLRLIYFSYDVKMKEKGDIPEGYSVSREKKERFSLILESASTNQTSMYLCASSLGQGDQPQHFGDGTRLSIL.

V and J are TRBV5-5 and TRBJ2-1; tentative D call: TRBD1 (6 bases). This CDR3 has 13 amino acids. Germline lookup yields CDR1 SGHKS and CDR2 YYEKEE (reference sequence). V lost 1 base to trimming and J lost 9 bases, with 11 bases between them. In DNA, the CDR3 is TGTGCCAGCAGCTTGAGGCCCAGGGGTGAGCAGTTCTTC. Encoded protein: CASSLRPRGEQFF.

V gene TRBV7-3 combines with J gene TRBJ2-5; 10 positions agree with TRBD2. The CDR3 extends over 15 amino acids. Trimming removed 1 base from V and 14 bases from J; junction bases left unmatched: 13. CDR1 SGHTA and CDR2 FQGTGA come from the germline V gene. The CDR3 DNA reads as TGTGCCAGCAGCTTAATGGGGCTAGCGGGGGACTTATTATACTTC. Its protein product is CASSLMGLAGDLLYF.

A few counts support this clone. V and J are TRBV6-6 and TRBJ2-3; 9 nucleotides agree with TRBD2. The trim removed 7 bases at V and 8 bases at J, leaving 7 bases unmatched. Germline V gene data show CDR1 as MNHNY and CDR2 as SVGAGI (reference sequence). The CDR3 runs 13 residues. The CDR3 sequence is CASTRLTSGTQYF. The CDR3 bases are TGTGCCAGCACGCGCCTGACTAGCGGTACGCAGTATTTT.

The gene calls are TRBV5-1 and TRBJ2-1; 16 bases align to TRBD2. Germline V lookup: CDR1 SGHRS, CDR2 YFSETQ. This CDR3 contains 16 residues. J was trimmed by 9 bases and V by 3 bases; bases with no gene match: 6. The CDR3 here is CASSSGTSGGAGEQFF. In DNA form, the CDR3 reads TGCGCCAGCAGCTCAGGGACTAGCGGGGGGGCCGGTGAGCAGTTCTTC.

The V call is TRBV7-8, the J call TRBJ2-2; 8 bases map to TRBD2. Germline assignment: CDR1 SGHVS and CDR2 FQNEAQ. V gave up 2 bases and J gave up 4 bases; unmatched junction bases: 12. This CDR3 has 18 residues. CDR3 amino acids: CASSLSISGDRGTGELFF. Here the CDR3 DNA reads TGTGCCAGCAGCTTATCGATTAGCGGGGACCGGGGCACCGGGGAGCTGTTTTTT.